These T cell receptor beta chains were read from a single sample in a study of molecular identifiers for immune sequencing clone quantification. TCRdb itself ran the PCR reads through MiXCR, one entry per CDR3 protein. Of around 460,000 distinct CDR3 sequences listed, around 25% are singletons. Specimen: naive CD8+ T cells from blood, with Jurkat cell RNA spiked in. Receptor source: a human donor in good health. Some libraries in this study had Jurkat cell RNA spiked in. CDR3s include the opening cysteine and the closing phenylalanine or tryptophan. D genes are given only for firm matches. Clone size is given for some rows only: seen once, a few or many times, or a class if the clone is expanded.

cdr3_aa cdr3_nt v_call d_call clone_size j_call
CASSETSGSEFF TGTGCCAGCAGCGAGACTAGCGGGAGTGAGTTCTTC TRBV3-1 TRBD2 few TRBJ2-1
CASTGRTSGSYEQYF TGTGCCAGCACCGGACGGACTAGCGGGAGTTACGAGCAGTACTTC TRBV5-8 TRBD2 few TRBJ2-7
CASSLNGGSDTQYF TGTGCCAGCAGCCTCAATGGGGGGTCCGATACGCAGTATTTT TRBV7-3 NA many TRBJ2-3
CASSQEIGVTGELFF TGTGCCAGCAGCCAAGAGATAGGAGTAACCGGGGAGCTGTTTTTT TRBV14 NA many TRBJ2-2
CAWSTIEAFF TGTGCCTGGAGTACGATTGAAGCTTTCTTT TRBV30 NA many TRBJ1-1
CASSYGEGEQYF TGTGCCAGCAGCTACGGGGAGGGCGAGCAGTACTTC TRBV5-6 TRBD2 NA TRBJ2-7
CASIFGAAGWHEQYF TGCGCCAGCATTTTTGGAGCAGCGGGATGGCACGAGCAGTACTTC TRBV5-1 TRBD2 many TRBJ2-7
CASSQGRPYEQYF TGCGCCAGCAGCCAAGGACGACCTTACGAGCAGTACTTC TRBV4-3 NA many TRBJ2-7
CASSVGWEDSYEQYF TGTGCCAGCAGCGTAGGTTGGGAAGATAGCTACGAGCAGTACTTC TRBV9 NA NA TRBJ2-7
CASSPLLEVGELFF TGCGCCAGCAGCCCACTCCTAGAGGTCGGGGAGCTGTTTTTT TRBV4-1 NA NA TRBJ2-2
CASSRTHRGEGRETQYF TGTGCCAGCAGCCGTACGCATAGGGGTGAGGGCCGAGAGACCCAGTACTTC TRBV7-2 NA many TRBJ2-5
CASARVGTDTQYF TGTGCCAGTGCTAGGGTCGGCACAGATACGCAGTATTTT TRBV19 NA NA TRBJ2-3
CASSPGQGAYTEAFF TGTGCCAGCAGTCCGGGACAGGGGGCATACACTGAAGCTTTCTTT TRBV6-2/TRBV6-3 TRBD1 NA TRBJ1-1
CASSPRQGFSYNEQFF TGTGCCAGCAGCCCCCGTCAGGGATTCTCCTACAATGAGCAGTTCTTC TRBV7-6 NA NA TRBJ2-1
CSARDLSIMGLQETQYF TGCAGTGCTAGAGATCTGAGCATAATGGGACTACAAGAGACCCAGTACTTC TRBV20-1 TRBD2 few TRBJ2-5
CASSKVGMGRPEAFF TGTGCCAGCAGCAAAGTAGGAATGGGGAGGCCCGAAGCTTTCTTT TRBV21-1 NA few TRBJ1-1
CASSPPRGRAGELFF TGTGCCAGCAGCCCCCCGCGGGGGCGGGCCGGGGAGCTGTTTTTT TRBV7-8 NA few TRBJ2-2
CAIQTGEAYGYTF TGTGCCATTCAAACGGGGGAGGCCTATGGCTACACCTTC TRBV2 NA NA TRBJ1-2
CASSFSAAAGDNSPLHF TGTGCCAGCAGCTTTTCGGCAGCGGCGGGAGATAATTCACCCCTCCACTTT TRBV7-9 NA NA TRBJ1-6
CASAADGETQYF TGTGCCAGCGCAGCGGATGGAGAGACCCAGTACTTC TRBV6-5 NA NA TRBJ2-5
CASSYSPGLAGEQYF TGTGCCAGCAGTTACTCCCCCGGACTAGCGGGGGAGCAGTACTTC TRBV6-2/TRBV6-3 TRBD2 NA TRBJ2-7
CASSRNSGRSQETQYF TGCGCCAGCAGCCGGAATAGCGGGAGGTCCCAAGAGACCCAGTACTTC TRBV4-1 TRBD2 NA TRBJ2-5
CASSLATGRALYEQYF TGTGCCAGCAGCTTGGCGACCGGGAGGGCGCTGTACGAGCAGTACTTC TRBV5-6 TRBD2 many TRBJ2-7
CASSFAQLNTEAFF TGTGCCAGCAGTTTCGCACAGTTGAACACTGAAGCTTTCTTT TRBV12-3/TRBV12-4 NA few TRBJ1-1
CASSHRTSYEQYF TGTGCCAGCAGCCATAGGACAAGCTACGAGCAGTACTTC TRBV7-9 NA many TRBJ2-7
CAISEGLGHNEQFF TGTGCCATCAGTGAGGGACTAGGTCACAATGAGCAGTTCTTC TRBV10-3 TRBD2 few TRBJ2-1
CASSSPLDTGAFF TGTGCCAGCAGCTCCCCGTTAGACACTGGAGCTTTCTTT TRBV7-9 NA NA TRBJ1-1
CASSVSQTSSNSRELFF TGTGCCAGCAGCGTTTCCCAGACTAGCTCTAACTCCAGGGAGCTGTTTTTT TRBV9 TRBD2 few TRBJ2-2
CASSLALMTGGTDEQYF TGTGCCAGCAGCTTAGCGCTAATGACAGGGGGCACGGACGAGCAGTACTTC TRBV7-6 TRBD1 many TRBJ2-7
CASSPLSGEKLFF TGTGCCAGCAGCCCCCTGAGTGGTGAAAAACTGTTTTTT TRBV5-6 NA NA TRBJ1-4
CASSQDRGSTNEKLFF TGTGCCAGCAGCCAAGACAGGGGCTCAACTAATGAAAAACTGTTTTTT TRBV7-2 TRBD1 few TRBJ1-4
CASSIVAGGAKNIQYF TGTGCCAGTAGTATAGTGGCGGGTGGAGCCAAAAACATTCAGTACTTC TRBV19 NA NA TRBJ2-4
CASSFGSGTDTQYF TGTGCCAGCAGTTTTGGTTCGGGCACAGATACGCAGTATTTT TRBV27 NA many TRBJ2-3
CAWGTGVSETQYF TGTGCCTGGGGGACAGGGGTCTCGGAGACCCAGTACTTC TRBV30 TRBD1 NA TRBJ2-5
CASSPLTPDGVSNYGYTF TGTGCCAGCAGCCCCTTAACCCCGGACGGAGTTTCAAACTATGGCTACACCTTC TRBV7-9 NA few TRBJ1-2
CASSLGLAKHEQYF TGTGCCAGCAGCCTGGGACTAGCGAAGCACGAGCAGTACTTC TRBV13 TRBD2 many TRBJ2-7
CASSKDPRQVSYEQYF TGTGCCAGCAGCAAAGACCCCCGGCAGGTGTCCTACGAGCAGTACTTC TRBV21-1 NA many TRBJ2-7
CASSFPTGRPYEQHF TGTGCCAGCAGCTTCCCGACAGGGCGCCCTTACGAGCAGCACTTC TRBV7-9 TRBD1 NA TRBJ2-7
CASSRRGTQYF TGTGCCAGCAGCCGGAGGGGTACGCAGTATTTT TRBV6-6 NA many TRBJ2-3
CASSQGLAFGTDTQYF TGTGCCAGCAGCCAGGGACTCGCGTTCGGCACAGATACGCAGTATTTT TRBV5-8 NA few TRBJ2-3
CASSEEVTFFYEQYF TGTGCCAGCAGTGAAGAGGTGACATTCTTCTACGAGCAGTACTTC TRBV6-1 NA many TRBJ2-7
CASSSVAYSDRMNTEAFF TGTGCCAGCAGCTCCGTCGCGTACAGCGATCGAATGAACACTGAAGCTTTCTTT TRBV7-9 NA many TRBJ1-1
CASSYPGLQNEQFF TGTGCCAGCAGTTACCCGGGCCTCCAAAATGAGCAGTTCTTC TRBV6-5 NA NA TRBJ2-1
CSARGRWNTEAFF TGCAGTGCTAGGGGGCGGTGGAACACTGAAGCTTTCTTT TRBV20-1 NA few TRBJ1-1
CASSTGADTQYF TGTGCCAGCAGCACAGGGGCAGATACGCAGTATTTT TRBV19 TRBD1 many TRBJ2-3
CASSFNRGVHEQYF TGTGCCAGCAGCTTTAACAGGGGGGTCCACGAGCAGTACTTC TRBV5-6 TRBD1 few TRBJ2-7
CTWSSGTGLQPQHF TGTACCTGGAGCTCCGGGACAGGGCTTCAGCCCCAGCATTTT TRBV30 TRBD1 NA TRBJ1-5
CASPSSTNEKLFF TGTGCCAGCCCCAGTTCGACTAATGAAAAACTGTTTTTT TRBV6-2/TRBV6-3 NA once TRBJ1-4
CASSLALRLQQETQYF TGTGCCAGCAGCTTAGCGCTTAGACTGCAACAAGAGACCCAGTACTTC TRBV7-9 NA many TRBJ2-5
CASSWVAGGTDTQYF TGTGCCAGCAGTTGGGTTGCGGGGGGCACAGATACGCAGTATTTT TRBV7-6 TRBD2 NA TRBJ2-3
CASSSLGTGLANEQYF TGTGCCAGCAGCTCACTCGGAACGGGACTAGCGAATGAGCAGTACTTC TRBV7-9 TRBD2 NA TRBJ2-7
CSAGGRQTNTEAFF TGCAGTGCTGGCGGGAGGCAAACGAACACTGAAGCTTTCTTT TRBV20-1 NA few TRBJ1-1
CVSSLGQGIYEQYF TGCGTCAGCAGCTTGGGACAGGGAATCTACGAGCAGTACTTC TRBV5-1 TRBD1 NA TRBJ2-7